These 17 T cell receptor beta chains came from one sample sequenced in a study of blood T cell repertoires in COVID-19. Clones were read by immunoSEQ multiplex PCR, and TCRdb kept only the in-frame ones, dropping some. The table shows 95,000 to 120,000 clones, with over 75% occurring only once. Sequenced material: peripheral blood. The receptor set was obtained from a human donor in a cohort sampled during active COVID-19.

As DNA, the CDR3 is TGTGCCAGCAGTTCCCTGGTCGGGATTCTGTACTTC. As protein: CASSSLVGILYF. The chain couples TRBV27 to TRBJ2-7, with D possibly TRBD2 on 5 matching bases. The CDR3 loop spans 12 amino acids. V was shortened by 4 bases and J by 12 bases, with 16 bases between the two germline ends. Germline CDR1 is MNHEY and CDR2 is SMNVEV (reference sequence).

The chain combines TRBV2 with TRBJ2-3; TRBD1 matches at 7 bases. Germline assignment: CDR1 SNHLY and CDR2 FYNNEI. J lost 1 base, V lost 6 bases, and 7 bases had no gene match. The CDR3 contains 15 residues. CDR3 protein: CASRGPGQRTDTQYF. In DNA, the CDR3 is TGTGCCAGCAGAGGTCCGGGACAGCGCACAGATACGCAGTATTTT.

V usage is TRBV5-5 and J usage is TRBJ1-5; no firm D call. Germline V gene data show CDR1 as SGHKS and CDR2 as YYEKEE (reference sequence). Trimming removed 2 bases at V and 4 bases at J, with 7 bases between. This CDR3 region has 13 residues. CDR3 region: CASSFTANQPQHF. DNA of the CDR3: TGTGCCAGCAGCTTCACAGCTAATCAGCCCCAGCATTTT.

V and J are TRBV6-5 and TRBJ2-1; D may be TRBD1 (6 bases). Germline lookup yields CDR1 MNHEY and CDR2 SVGAGI. This CDR3 spans 15 amino acids. The V end was cut by 7 bases, the J end by 6 bases, with 19 bases between. DNA of the CDR3: TGTGCCAGCACCAACAGGGTCAAGGACAGCAATGAGCAGTTCTTC. Its translation: CASTNRVKDSNEQFF.

Only a few counts were recorded for this clone. The chain links TRBV10-1 to TRBJ1-6, with no clear D. Between the trimmed V and J ends, which lost 2 bases and 10 bases, there was a span of 12 bases. In germline, CDR1 is WNHNN, CDR2 SYGVQD (reference sequence). CDR3 size: 14 residues. The CDR3 nucleotides are TGCGCCAGCAGTGAGGCCGGCTCGGGGTCACCCCTCCACTTT. It specifies CASSEAGSGSPLHF.

This sequence joins TRBV28 and TRBJ2-2; the D gene is possibly TRBD2 (5 bases). The CDR3 runs to 15 residues. The ends were cut back, 8 bases at V and 2 bases at J, with 15 bases in the middle. CDR1 and CDR2 (germline): MDHEN, SYDVKM. This CDR3 reads CASEGSRSNTGELFF. CDR3 bases: TGTGCCAGCGAGGGAAGCAGAAGCAACACCGGGGAGCTGTTTTTT.

The genes are TRBV4-1 and TRBJ2-7; the D is unclear. The germline gives CDR1 MGHRA, CDR2 YSYEKL. Trimming stripped 0 bases from V and 3 bases from J, with 9 bases between. CDR3 length: 14 amino acids. Written as DNA, the CDR3 is TGCGCCAGCAGCCAAGAATCCAGACTCTACGAGCAGTACTTC. As protein: CASSQESRLYEQYF.

This rearrangement joins TRBV7-6 to TRBJ2-2; D is perhaps TRBD2 (5 bases). This CDR3 has 14 residues. The ends were cut back, 2 bases at V and 4 bases at J, with 8 bases in the middle. Germline V gene lookup returns CDR1 SGHVS and CDR2 FNYEAQ. The CDR3 nucleotides are TGTGCCAGCAGCTTAAGGGAGAGCACCGGGGAGCTGTTTTTT. Encoded protein: CASSLRESTGELFF.

The chain is built from TRBV18 and TRBJ2-7; the D gene is possibly TRBD2 (6 bases). Trimming shortened V by 8 bases and J by 6 bases, and 17 bases separated the two germline ends. The CDR3 covers 13 residues. In germline, CDR1 is KGHSH, CDR2 LQKENI. CDR3 region: CASGLISESEQYF. In DNA form, the CDR3 reads TGTGCCAGCGGACTAATATCGGAATCCGAGCAGTACTTC.

The chain joins TRBV4-1 to TRBJ2-1; 7 bases align to TRBD2. CDR3 length equals 13 residues. V lost 4 bases to trimming and J lost 10 bases; unmatched junction nucleotides: 7. Per germline, CDR1 MGHRA and CDR2 YSYEKL. CDR3 region: CASSPIGGDEQFF. In nucleotides, the CDR3 is TGCGCCAGCAGCCCGATTGGGGGGGACGAGCAGTTCTTC.

The chain carries TRBV7-9 and TRBJ2-7, with D tentatively TRBD1 (6 bases). The CDR3 has 15 residues. Germline V CDR1 and CDR2: SEHNR, FQNEAQ (reference sequence). Trimming took off 3 bases at V and 2 bases at J, with 14 bases between the two ends. The chain's CDR3 is CASSLPTGHAYEQYF. CDR3 sequence (DNA): TGTGCCAGCAGCTTGCCGACAGGACATGCCTACGAGCAGTACTTC.

This clone was detected only a few times. The chain couples TRBV28 to TRBJ1-2; 9 bases align to TRBD1. V trimming: 6 bases; J trimming: 8 bases; junction bases outside the gene matches: 13. The length of the CDR3 is 15 residues. The germline CDR1 and CDR2 sequences are MDHEN and SYDVKM. The CDR3 coding sequence is TGTGCCAGCAGACCCTACCGGGACAGGGTTCCGGGCTACACCTTC. Amino acids: CASRPYRDRVPGYTF.

The chain uses TRBV5-5 and TRBJ1-1; D is ambiguous. The CDR3 consists of 14 residues. Germline-derived CDR1 and CDR2 are SGHKS and YYEKEE (reference sequence). With 4 bases removed from V and 3 bases from J, the gap between germline ends came to 13 bases. This CDR3 reads CASSLQFGDTEAFF. The CDR3 DNA reads TGTGCCAGCAGCCTACAGTTTGGTGACACTGAAGCTTTCTTT. Supplemented by reference TRBV5-5 and TRBJ1-1, the full variable domain reads DAGVTQSPTHLIKTRGQQVTLRCSPISGHKSVSWYQQVLGQGPQFIFQYYEKEERGRGNFPDRFSARQFPNYSSELNVNALLLGDSALYLCASSLQFGDTEAFFGQGTRLTVV.

The genes are TRBV11-3 and TRBJ2-7, with 7 bases matching TRBD2. CDR1 and CDR2 from the germline V gene are SGHNT and YENEEA. V trimming: 1 base; J trimming: 7 bases; junction bases outside the gene matches: 4. CDR3 size: 13 residues. The CDR3 loop reads CASSLAQGGEQYF. The CDR3 DNA reads as TGTGCCAGCAGCTTAGCCCAGGGAGGGGAGCAGTACTTC.

The chain is built from TRBV5-1 and TRBJ2-7; possibly TRBD1 for D (6 bases). CDR1 and CDR2 (germline): SGHRS, YFSETQ. The CDR3 is 14 residues long. The V end lost 2 bases, the J end lost 5 bases, and 14 bases lay between the germline ends. CDR3 residues: CASSLYTGLDEQYF. As DNA, the CDR3 is TGCGCCAGCAGCTTATATACAGGGTTGGACGAGCAGTACTTC. Full variable domain (rest looked up from reference TRBV5-1 and TRBJ2-7): KAGVTQTPRYLIKTRGQQVTLSCSPISGHRSVSWYQQTPGQGLQFLFEYFSETQRNKGNFPGRFSGRQFSNSRSEMNVSTLELGDSALYLCASSLYTGLDEQYFGPGTRLTVT.

This clone has a handful of counts. The chain has TRBV4-1 and TRBJ1-1, with D unresolved. This CDR3 region has 14 residues. Germline V lookup: CDR1 MGHRA, CDR2 YSYEKL. Trimming cost V 0 bases and J 0 bases, with 5 bases left between them. The CDR3: CASSQDAVNTEAFF. CDR3 nucleotides: TGCGCCAGCAGCCAAGATGCGGTGAACACTGAAGCTTTCTTT.

The chain has TRBV28 and TRBJ2-1; 9 nucleotides line up with TRBD1. The CDR3 runs to 15 residues. The trim removed 5 bases at V and 5 bases at J, leaving 7 bases unmatched. Germline values: CDR1 MDHEN, CDR2 SYDVKM. As DNA, the CDR3 is TGTGCCAGCAGTGTCCCGGGACAGGGCAACAATGAGCAGTTCTTC. It specifies CASSVPGQGNNEQFF.